This note documents a single TCR beta chain sequence. Its antigen remains undetermined. No base-level quality is on record; no much larger clone is a single base apart. This record comes from a study of blood T cell repertoires in COVID-19 (dated by TCRdb to the early 2020s). Describing the broader study: Collaborator samples came from the United States, Italy and Spain and covered acute and convalescent phases of COVID-19. The prospective study material was composed of cDNA or gDNA derived from T cells, B-cell-depleted T cells, or PBMCs. The dataset comprised deeply sampled blood TCRbeta repertoires from subjects exposed to, actively infected with, or recovered from COVID-19. The repertoires were made available in a free public database intended to serve as a resource for research on the immune response to SARS-CoV-2. The samples were drawn from two sources: the first 160 participants of the ongoing ImmuneRACE study, and about 1,300 subjects contributed by 6 global collaborators. The sample metadata nearly always contained a de-identified subject ID, COVID-19 status, age in years and sex. Where HLA class I and class II types were available, the types were taken from metadata supplied by the sample provider, not from assay-based typing. Study-level results and caveats: Clinical and demographic metadata were provided uncurated, with the amount varying by source and participant.

TCRbeta CDR3 regions were amplified from genomic DNA by means of the immunoSEQ Assay, a bias-controlled multiplex PCR. Per the authors' processing: Within the assay, amplification of reference gene primers was used to estimate how many nucleated cells each sample contained. Sequence reads were collapsed and filtered to measure the absolute abundance of every unique TCRbeta CDR3 rearrangement. For each sample, productive Simpson clonality was calculated as the square root of Simpson's diversity index across productive rearrangements. What TCRdb holds here is the immuneACCESS table cut down to in-frame rearrangements. Part of the clones is not present; checked against another copy, under half of the missing clones reflect an unresolved V gene, and the others are unexplained. From that table come the V and J calls and clone size; the DNA was used to work out D and trimming. For this sample the table gives almost 250,000 clones, of which roughly 83% were detected only once. The top ten hold approximately 6% of the sample.

At one collaborating source in Seattle, patients were enrolled during active infection and were followed longitudinally through the course of disease. Each collaborating institution followed its own protocols to collect whole blood in K2EDTA tubes. Collaborator samples were shipped for TCRbeta analysis as frozen whole blood, isolated PBMCs, or DNA extracted from either sample type. Trimming leaves V shorter by 6 bases and J shorter by 3 bases, with the junction holding 13 bases beyond the gene matches. From a lookup of the germline V gene, CDR1 and CDR2 are MDHEN and SYDVKM. From the cysteine through the phenylalanine, the CDR3 covers 16 amino acids. The entry retains the CDR3 DNA only, 48 bases that are in frame from base 1.

The material sequenced was peripheral blood. This receptor was taken from a woman over 75 with COVID-19, enrolled during active disease. The chain is made from TRBV28 and TRBJ1-1; 7 bases in between match TRBD1. Here is the DNA: TGTGCCAGCAGCCAACAGGGGCGCTTCCCGGACACTGAAGCTTTCTTT. Its amino acids are CASSQQGRFPDTEAFF.